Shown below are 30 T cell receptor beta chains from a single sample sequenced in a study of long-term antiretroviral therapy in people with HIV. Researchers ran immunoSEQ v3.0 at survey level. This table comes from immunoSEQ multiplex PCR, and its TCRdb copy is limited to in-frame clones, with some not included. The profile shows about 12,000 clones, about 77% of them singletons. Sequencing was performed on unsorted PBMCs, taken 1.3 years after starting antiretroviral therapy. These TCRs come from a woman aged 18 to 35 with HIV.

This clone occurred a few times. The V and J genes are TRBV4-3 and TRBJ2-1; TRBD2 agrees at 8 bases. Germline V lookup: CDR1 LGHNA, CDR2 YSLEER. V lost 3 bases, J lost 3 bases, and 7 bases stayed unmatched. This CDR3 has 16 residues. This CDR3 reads CASSQDSGGYYNEQFF. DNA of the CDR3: TGCGCCAGCAGCCAGGACAGCGGGGGTTACTACAATGAGCAGTTCTTC.

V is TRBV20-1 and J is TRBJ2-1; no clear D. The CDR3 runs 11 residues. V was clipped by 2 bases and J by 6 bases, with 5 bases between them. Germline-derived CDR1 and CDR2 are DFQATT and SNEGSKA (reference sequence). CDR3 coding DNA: TGCAGTGCTAGACCCCTCAATGAGCAGTTCTTC. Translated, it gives CSARPLNEQFF.

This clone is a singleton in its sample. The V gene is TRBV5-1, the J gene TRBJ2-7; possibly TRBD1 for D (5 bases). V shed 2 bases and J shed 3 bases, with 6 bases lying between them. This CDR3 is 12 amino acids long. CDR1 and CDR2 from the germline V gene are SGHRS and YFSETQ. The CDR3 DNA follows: TGCGCCAGCAGCTTTGACAGCTACGAGCAGTACTTC. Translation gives CASSFDSYEQYF.

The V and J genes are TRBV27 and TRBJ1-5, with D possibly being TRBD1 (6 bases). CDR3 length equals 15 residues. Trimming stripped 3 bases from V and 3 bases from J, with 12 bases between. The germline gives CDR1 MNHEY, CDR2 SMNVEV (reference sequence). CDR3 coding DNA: TGTGCCAGCAGTTTGGTGGGGACAATCAATCAGCCCCAGCATTTT. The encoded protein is CASSLVGTINQPQHF.

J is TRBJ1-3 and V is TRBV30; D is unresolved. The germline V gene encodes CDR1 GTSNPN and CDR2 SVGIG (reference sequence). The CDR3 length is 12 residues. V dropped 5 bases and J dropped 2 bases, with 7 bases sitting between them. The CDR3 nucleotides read TGTGCCTGGGACCCGACTGGAAACACCATATATTTT. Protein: CAWDPTGNTIYF.

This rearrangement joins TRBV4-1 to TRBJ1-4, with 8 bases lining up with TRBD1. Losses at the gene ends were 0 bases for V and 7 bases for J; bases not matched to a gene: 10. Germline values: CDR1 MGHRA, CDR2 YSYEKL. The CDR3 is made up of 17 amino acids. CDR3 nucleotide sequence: TGCGCCAGCAGCCAAGATCCTGGCTCCACAGGGGGTGAAAAACTGTTTTTT. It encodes CASSQDPGSTGGEKLFF.

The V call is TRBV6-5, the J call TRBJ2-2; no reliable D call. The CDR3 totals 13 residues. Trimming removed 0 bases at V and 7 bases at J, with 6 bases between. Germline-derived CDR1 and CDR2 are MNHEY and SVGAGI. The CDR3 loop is CASSYSRSGELFF. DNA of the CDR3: TGTGCCAGCAGTTACTCGAGAAGCGGGGAGCTGTTTTTT.

CDR3 sequence reads: CASRARLPQETQYF. The CDR3 bases are TGTGCCAGCAGGGCCCGGCTGCCCCAAGAGACCCAGTACTTC. V and J are TRBV6-1 and TRBJ2-5; unclear D gene. V was trimmed by 6 bases and J by 1 base, leaving 12 bases between them. The germline V gene encodes CDR1 MNHNS and CDR2 SASEGT. The CDR3 consists of 14 residues.

CDR3 DNA sequence: TGTGCCAGCAGTCTGGTGAGGCGGGCAAATGAAAAACTGTTTTTT. This codes for CASSLVRRANEKLFF. V and J are TRBV28 and TRBJ1-4; D is uncertain. Germline V gene data show CDR1 as MDHEN and CDR2 as SYDVKM. V was shortened by 5 bases and J by 5 bases, with 15 bases between the two germline ends. The CDR3 covers 15 residues.

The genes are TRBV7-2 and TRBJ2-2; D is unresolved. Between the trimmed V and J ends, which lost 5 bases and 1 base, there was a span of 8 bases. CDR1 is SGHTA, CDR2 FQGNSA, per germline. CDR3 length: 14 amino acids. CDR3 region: CASSLSMNTGELFF. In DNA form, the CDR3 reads TGTGCCAGCAGCCTTTCGATGAACACCGGGGAGCTGTTTTTT.

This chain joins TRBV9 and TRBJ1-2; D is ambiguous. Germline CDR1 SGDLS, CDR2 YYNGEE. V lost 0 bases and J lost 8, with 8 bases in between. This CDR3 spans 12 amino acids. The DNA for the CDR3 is TGTGCCAGCAGCGTAGCTTCAGAAGGCTACACCTTC. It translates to CASSVASEGYTF.

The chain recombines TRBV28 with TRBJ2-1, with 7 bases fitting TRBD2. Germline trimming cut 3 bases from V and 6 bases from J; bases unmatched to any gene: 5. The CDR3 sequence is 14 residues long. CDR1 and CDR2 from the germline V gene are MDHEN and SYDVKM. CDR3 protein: CASSFRTRPNEQFF. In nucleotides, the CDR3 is TGTGCCAGCAGTTTCAGGACTAGACCCAATGAGCAGTTCTTC.

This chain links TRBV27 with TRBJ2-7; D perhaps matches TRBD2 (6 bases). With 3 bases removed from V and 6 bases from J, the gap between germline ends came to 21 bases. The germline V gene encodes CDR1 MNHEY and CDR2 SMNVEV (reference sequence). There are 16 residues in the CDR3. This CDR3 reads CASSFGLARHGGEQYF. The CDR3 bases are TGTGCCAGCAGTTTCGGGCTAGCGAGGCACGGGGGCGAGCAGTACTTC.

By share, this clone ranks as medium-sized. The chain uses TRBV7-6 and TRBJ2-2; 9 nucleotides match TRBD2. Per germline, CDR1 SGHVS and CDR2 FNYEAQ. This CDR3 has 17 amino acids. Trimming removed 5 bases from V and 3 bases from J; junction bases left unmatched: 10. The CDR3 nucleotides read TGTGCCAGCAGCCCCCTAATAGCGGGGGAATACACCGGGGAGCTGTTTTTT. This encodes CASSPLIAGEYTGELFF.

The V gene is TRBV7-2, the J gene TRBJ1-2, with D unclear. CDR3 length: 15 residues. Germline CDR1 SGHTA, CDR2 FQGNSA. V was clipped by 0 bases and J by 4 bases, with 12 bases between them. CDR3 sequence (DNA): TGTGCCAGCAGCTTAGCTTACGGAGACATCTATGGCTACACCTTC. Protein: CASSLAYGDIYGYTF.

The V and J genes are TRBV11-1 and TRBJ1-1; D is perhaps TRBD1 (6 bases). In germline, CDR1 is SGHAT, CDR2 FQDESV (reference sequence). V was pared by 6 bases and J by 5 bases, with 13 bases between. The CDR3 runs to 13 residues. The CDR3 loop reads CASSGRGITEAFF. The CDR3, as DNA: TGTGCCAGCAGTGGCAGGGGCATTACTGAAGCTTTCTTT.

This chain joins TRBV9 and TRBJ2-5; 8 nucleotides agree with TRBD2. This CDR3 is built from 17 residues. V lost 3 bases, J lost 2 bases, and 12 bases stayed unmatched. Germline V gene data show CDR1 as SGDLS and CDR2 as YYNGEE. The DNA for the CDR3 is TGTGCCAGCAGCGCCCCACGGGGAGCGGGGGAACAAGAGACCCAGTACTTC. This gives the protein CASSAPRGAGEQETQYF.

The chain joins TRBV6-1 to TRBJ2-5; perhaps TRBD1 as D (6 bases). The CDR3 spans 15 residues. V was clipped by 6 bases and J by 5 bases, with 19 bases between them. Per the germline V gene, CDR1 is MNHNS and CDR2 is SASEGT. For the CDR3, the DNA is TGTGCCAGCAGCCCGAGCCAGGGGCGCCGGGAGACCCAGTACTTC. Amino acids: CASSPSQGRRETQYF.

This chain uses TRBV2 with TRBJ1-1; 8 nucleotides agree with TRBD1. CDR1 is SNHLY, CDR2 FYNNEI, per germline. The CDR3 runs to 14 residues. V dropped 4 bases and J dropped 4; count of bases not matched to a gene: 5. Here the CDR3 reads CASSGSQGATEAFF. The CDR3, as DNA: TGTGCCAGCAGTGGTTCCCAGGGGGCCACTGAAGCTTTCTTT.

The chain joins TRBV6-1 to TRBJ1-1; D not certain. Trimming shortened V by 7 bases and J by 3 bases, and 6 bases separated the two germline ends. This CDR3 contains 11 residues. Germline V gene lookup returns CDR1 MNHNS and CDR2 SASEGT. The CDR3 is CASTSDTEAFF. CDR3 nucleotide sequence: TGTGCCAGCACCAGCGACACTGAAGCTTTCTTT.

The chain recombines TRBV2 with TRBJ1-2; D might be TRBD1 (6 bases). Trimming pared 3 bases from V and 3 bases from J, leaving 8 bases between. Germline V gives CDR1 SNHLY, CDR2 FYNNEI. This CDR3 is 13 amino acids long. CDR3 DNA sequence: TGTGCCAGCAGTGAGGGGGCGGACTATGGCTACACCTTC. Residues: CASSEGADYGYTF.

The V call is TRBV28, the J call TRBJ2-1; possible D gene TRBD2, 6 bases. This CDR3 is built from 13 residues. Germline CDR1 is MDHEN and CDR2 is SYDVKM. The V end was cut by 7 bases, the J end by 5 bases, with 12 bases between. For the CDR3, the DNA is TGTGCCAGCAACGCGGGAATCGACAATGAGCAGTTCTTC. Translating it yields CASNAGIDNEQFF.

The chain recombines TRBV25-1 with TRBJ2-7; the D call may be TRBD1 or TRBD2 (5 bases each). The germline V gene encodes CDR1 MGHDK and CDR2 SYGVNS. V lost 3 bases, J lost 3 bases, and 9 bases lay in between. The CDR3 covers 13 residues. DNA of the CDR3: TGTGCCAGCAGTGAGGGACGGTACTACGAGCAGTACTTC. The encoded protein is CASSEGRYYEQYF.

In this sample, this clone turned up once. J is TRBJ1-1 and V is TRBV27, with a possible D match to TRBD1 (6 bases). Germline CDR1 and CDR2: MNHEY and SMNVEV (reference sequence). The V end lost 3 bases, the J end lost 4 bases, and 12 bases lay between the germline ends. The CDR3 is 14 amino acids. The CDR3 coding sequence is TGTGCCAGCAGTTTTGCGGGGGGGCCCACTGAAGCTTTCTTT. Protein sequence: CASSFAGGPTEAFF.

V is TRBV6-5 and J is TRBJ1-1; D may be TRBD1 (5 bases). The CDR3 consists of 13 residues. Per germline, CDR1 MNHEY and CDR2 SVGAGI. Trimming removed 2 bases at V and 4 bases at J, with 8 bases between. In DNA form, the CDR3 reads TGTGCCAGCAGTTACAGAGGGGTCACTGAAGCTTTCTTT. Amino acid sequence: CASSYRGVTEAFF.

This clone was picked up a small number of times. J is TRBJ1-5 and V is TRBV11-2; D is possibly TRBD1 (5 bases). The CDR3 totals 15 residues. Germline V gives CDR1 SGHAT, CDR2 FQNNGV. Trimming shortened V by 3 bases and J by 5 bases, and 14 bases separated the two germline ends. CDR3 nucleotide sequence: TGTGCCAGCAGCTTTACGGGGGAGCCTGATCAGCCCCAGCATTTT. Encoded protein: CASSFTGEPDQPQHF.

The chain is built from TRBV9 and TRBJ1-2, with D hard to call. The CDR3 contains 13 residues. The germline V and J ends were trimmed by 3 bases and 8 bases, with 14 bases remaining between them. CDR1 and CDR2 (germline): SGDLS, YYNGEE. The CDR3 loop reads CASSAYPPSGYTF. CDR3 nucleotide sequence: TGTGCCAGCAGCGCTTATCCGCCTTCGGGCTACACCTTC.

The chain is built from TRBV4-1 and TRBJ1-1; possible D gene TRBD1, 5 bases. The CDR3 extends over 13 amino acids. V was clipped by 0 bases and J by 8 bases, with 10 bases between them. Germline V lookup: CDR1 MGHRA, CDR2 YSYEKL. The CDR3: CASSQETDREAFF. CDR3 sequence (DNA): TGCGCCAGCAGCCAAGAAACCGACAGAGAAGCTTTCTTT.

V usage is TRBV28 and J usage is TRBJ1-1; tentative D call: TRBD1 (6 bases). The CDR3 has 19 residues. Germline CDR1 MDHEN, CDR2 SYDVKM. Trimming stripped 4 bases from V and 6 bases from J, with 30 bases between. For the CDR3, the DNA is TGTGCCAGCAGTTCTTCCTCACAGGGAATCGTTCGGAGATCCCCTGAAGCTTTCTTT. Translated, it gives CASSSSSQGIVRRSPEAFF.

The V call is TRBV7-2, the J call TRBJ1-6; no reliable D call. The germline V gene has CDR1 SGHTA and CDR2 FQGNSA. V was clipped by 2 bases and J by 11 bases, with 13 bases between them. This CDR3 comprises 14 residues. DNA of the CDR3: TGTGCCAGCAGCTTACGCCTGGACGGGGCACCCCTCCACTTT. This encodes CASSLRLDGAPLHF.